The T cell receptor beta chain described here comes from a study of regulatory T cells in long-lasting Graves disease. Study summary: Over-5-year antithyroid drug use with positive TSH receptor antibodies defined persistent Graves' disease in the study. Broader study findings: Among samples with persistent disease, TRBV28, TRBJ1-2 and TRBJ2-5 were favored. The number of shared public clonotypes was higher in persistent patients (around 2,500) than new patients (under 1,000).

Construction of TCR beta libraries relied on iRepertoire HTBI primers and on Arm-PCR targeting CDR3 regions. TCRdb re-analysed the multiplex PCR reads in MiXCR, keeping a single row per CDR3 protein. The profile shows approximately 440,000 distinct CDR3 sequences, about a quarter of them singletons. Documented time point: persistent/refractory GD, antithyroid drugs over 5 years with positive TRAb. The TCR library was made from RNA that had been extracted from PBMCs in TRIzol. The CDR3 extends over 14 amino acids. Germline V CDR1 and CDR2: MNHNS, SASEGT. The V end lost 11 bases, the J end lost 5 bases, and 21 bases lay between the germline ends. This clonotype was seen a few times. Antigen unknown.

The source material was peripheral blood mononuclear cells (PBMCs), sampled when the disease was refractory, from a patient treated with antithyroid drugs. The rearrangement links TRBV6-1 to TRBJ1-2; D gene uncertain. The clonotype comes from a female donor with Graves disease. Here the CDR3 DNA reads TGTGCCTCCCGGGCCCCCGCAGTTGGATATGGCTACACCTTC. This sequence encodes CASRAPAVGYGYTF.